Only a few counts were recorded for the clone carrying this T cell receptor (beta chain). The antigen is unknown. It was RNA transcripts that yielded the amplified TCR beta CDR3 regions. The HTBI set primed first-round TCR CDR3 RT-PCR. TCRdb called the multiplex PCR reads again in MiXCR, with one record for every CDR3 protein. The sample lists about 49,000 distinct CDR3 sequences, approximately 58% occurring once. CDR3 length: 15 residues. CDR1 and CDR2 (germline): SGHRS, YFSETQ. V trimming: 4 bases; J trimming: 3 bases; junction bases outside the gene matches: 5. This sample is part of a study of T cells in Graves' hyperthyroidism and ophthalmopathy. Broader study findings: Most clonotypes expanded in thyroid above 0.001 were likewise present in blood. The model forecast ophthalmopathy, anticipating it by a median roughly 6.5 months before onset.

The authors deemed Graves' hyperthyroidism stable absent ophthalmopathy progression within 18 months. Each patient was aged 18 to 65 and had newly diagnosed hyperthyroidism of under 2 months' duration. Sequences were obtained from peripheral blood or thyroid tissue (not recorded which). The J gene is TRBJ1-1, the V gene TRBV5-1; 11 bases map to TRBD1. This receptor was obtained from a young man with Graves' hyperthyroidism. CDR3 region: CASSGTGGDDTEAFF. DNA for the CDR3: TGCGCCAGCAGCGGGACAGGGGGTGACGACACTGAAGCTTTCTTT.